These 8 T cell receptor beta chains share one sample of origin, sequenced in a study of T cells in Graves' hyperthyroidism and ophthalmopathy. The investigators amplified TCR beta CDR3 regions from RNA transcripts. A set of HTBI primers served as the primers for a first-round RT-PCR of the TCR CDR3. TCRdb reprocessed the multiplex PCR reads via MiXCR and lists one record per CDR3 protein. The sample yields under 800,000 distinct CDR3 sequences, around 15% seen once. Material: blood. Source of these receptors: a woman under 30 with Graves' hyperthyroidism.

This clonotype appeared a few times. The V gene is TRBV2, the J gene TRBJ2-1; the match to TRBD2 covers 10 bases. Trimming at V came to 6 bases and at J to 5 bases, leaving 7 bases not matched to a gene. Germline V gives CDR1 SNHLY, CDR2 FYNNEI. The CDR3 runs 15 residues. This CDR3 reads CASRTSGTKNNEQFF. As DNA, the CDR3 is TGTGCCAGCAGAACTAGCGGGACCAAAAACAATGAGCAGTTCTTC.

This clonotype was picked up many times. The chain joins TRBV12-3 or TRBV12-4 to TRBJ2-5, with D possibly TRBD2 on 5 matching bases. Trimming left V 5 bases short and J 4 bases short, with 17 bases between. The CDR3 length is 15 residues. Written as DNA, the CDR3 is TGTGCCAGCAGTACCTCCGGAGGAGGAACAGAGACCCAGTACTTC. This codes for CASSTSGGGTETQYF.

This clonotype was counted ten times or more. V gene TRBV3-1 combines with J gene TRBJ2-1; a possible D gene is TRBD2 (6 bases). CDR1 LGHDT and CDR2 YNNKEL come from the germline V gene (reference sequence). Trimming took off 3 bases at V and 10 bases at J, with 7 bases between the two ends. CDR3 length equals 11 residues. The CDR3 is CASSHAGEQFF. CDR3 in DNA: TGTGCCAGCAGCCACGCGGGGGAGCAGTTCTTC.

This clonotype was detected only a few times. The chain links TRBV11-3 to TRBJ2-7, with TRBD2 matching over 9 bases. Germline V gene sequence: CDR1 SGHNT, CDR2 YENEEA. CDR3 length equals 16 residues. Trimming at V came to 1 base and at J to 4 bases, leaving 8 bases not matched to a gene. Here the CDR3 reads CASSLGAGLAGYEQYF. DNA for the CDR3: TGTGCCAGCAGCTTAGGGGCGGGACTAGCCGGATACGAGCAGTACTTC.

The sample holds a few counts of this clonotype. The CDR3 DNA sequence: TGTGCCACCAGTGATCCCCCCCGGGACGAGCAGTACTTC. Protein sequence: CATSDPPRDEQYF. This chain joins TRBV24-1 and TRBJ2-7, with no clear D. V lost 3 bases to trimming and J lost 5 bases, with 10 bases between them. CDR1 and CDR2 (germline): KGHDR, SFDVKD. The CDR3 totals 13 residues.

The rearrangement uses TRBV5-1 and TRBJ1-6; 8 bases are a match to TRBD1. This CDR3 has 16 amino acids. The J segment lost 6 bases and the V segment lost 0 bases, leaving 5 bases of the junction unmatched. CDR1 and CDR2 (germline): SGHRS, YFSETQ. CDR3 bases: TGCGCCAGCAGCTTGGTCTCCAGGGGGCCTAATTCACCCCTCCACTTT. Its protein product is CASSLVSRGPNSPLHF.

The chain joins TRBV6-5 to TRBJ2-2; 12 positions match TRBD2. The V segment lost 3 bases and the J segment 5 bases; nucleotides outside the gene matches: 13. The CDR3 spans 19 residues. Germline V lookup: CDR1 MNHEY, CDR2 SVGAGI. CDR3 bases: TGTGCCAGCAGTTATCGGACTAGCGGGATCTCCCCGGGAACCGGGGAGCTGTTTTTT. Its protein product is CASSYRTSGISPGTGELFF.

The V call is TRBV5-5, the J call TRBJ2-7; 12 bases fit TRBD2. The CDR3 sequence is 14 residues long. With V trimmed by 6 bases and J by 4 bases, 5 bases remained unmatched. Germline-derived CDR1 and CDR2 are SGHKS and YYEKEE (reference sequence). CDR3: CASTRTSGIYEQYF. The DNA of the CDR3 is TGTGCCAGCACCCGGACTAGCGGGATTTACGAGCAGTACTTC.